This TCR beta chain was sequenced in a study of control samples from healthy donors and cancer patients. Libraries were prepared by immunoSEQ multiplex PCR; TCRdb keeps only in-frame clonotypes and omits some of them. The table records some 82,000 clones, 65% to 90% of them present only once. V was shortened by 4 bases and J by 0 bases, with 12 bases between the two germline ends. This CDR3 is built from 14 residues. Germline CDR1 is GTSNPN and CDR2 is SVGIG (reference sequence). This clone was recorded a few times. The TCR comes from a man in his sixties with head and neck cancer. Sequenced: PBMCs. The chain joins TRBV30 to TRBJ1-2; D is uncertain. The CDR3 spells CAWNRQRANYGYTF. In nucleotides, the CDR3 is TGTGCCTGGAATCGGCAGAGAGCTAACTATGGCTACACCTTC.